Listed below are T cell receptor beta chains from one sample, sequenced in a study of blood T cells in healthy people across ages. TCRdb reprocessed the 5' RACE reads via MiXCR and lists one record per CDR3 protein. The repertoire has 1.5 million to 2 million distinct CDR3 sequences, about 50% of them found once; the top ten carry more than 2%. The source material was blood. The receptors come from a woman aged 40 to 50 in good health. The CDR3 runs from the conserved cysteine through the conserved F or W. Where a row states a size, it is once, few, many or the class of an expanded clone; other rows omit it.

V,size,CDR3
TRBV6-5,-,CASSFGDRGSETQYF
TRBV7-2,few,CASSCPGLAGAITQETQYF
TRBV6-5,-,CATSRGTAQETQYF
TRBV18,few,CASSPAGSEQYF
TRBV4-2,-,CASSQDPLPGASIYGYTF
TRBV5-1,-,CASSLDPSGTSKNEQFF
TRBV2,-,CASSPRQLSSYNSPLHF
TRBV9,-,CASSRLASLPDTQYF
TRBV11-2,many,CASSLDRADGVTQYF
TRBV5-5,-,CASRLNPGTADSQETQYF
TRBV9,few,CASSVGVFGYEQYF
TRBV12-3/TRBV12-4,-,CACARDPFTDTQYF
TRBV20-1,once,CSATLRGSMGGYTF
TRBV6-5,-,CASADRGSPYEQYF
TRBV28,-,CASSLHSQGTRETQYF
TRBV4-3,-,CASSQLTGGDGYTF
TRBV7-2,-,CVSSLAVGGWDEQFF
TRBV27,-,CASSFGQSLSYEQYF
TRBV20-1,few,CSASLGLAGGREQYF
TRBV5-6,-,CASSSGTGQGYTF
TRBV29-1,many,CSVRGPWDYEQYF
TRBV5-1,-,CASSLGTVIGTEAFF
TRBV10-3,few,CAISEPENTEAFF
TRBV20-1,-,CSAAYDLGYTF
TRBV11-2,-,CASTDRVTANYGYTF
TRBV7-9,-,CASSLITGGKNIQYF
TRBV5-6,-,CASSLMAQGTQYF
TRBV6-6,-,CASRWDIEDEKLFF
TRBV29-1,-,CSVAQWGQGTKDVLTF
TRBV12-3/TRBV12-4,-,CATEPGQGAWGQPQHF
TRBV12-3/TRBV12-4,-,CASITRGSPLHF
TRBV6-6,few,CASRDRTETGYTF
TRBV27,few,CASSSAGGGSDTQYF
TRBV5-1,-,CASSIRTGGVQETQYF
TRBV4-2,-,CASSQGTADNYGYTF
TRBV29-1,few,CSVVRRDQYNEQFF
TRBV12-3/TRBV12-4,-,CASSVENKEKLFF
TRBV7-2,few,CASSRQGSIPYEQYF
TRBV7-2,-,CASSLELAGNNEQYF
TRBV6-5,-,CASSGVDYDTQYF
TRBV5-1,-,CASSLVAGSSTDTQYF
TRBV7-3,few,CASSPTSGTGSLETQYF
TRBV5-5,-,CASSLALTLNTEAFF
TRBV6-5,few,CASSLLGGTEQYF
TRBV20-1,few,CSAGTGREYF
TRBV27,few,CASSLSSPTDTQYF
TRBV27,-,CASSLEASFMADTQYF
TRBV2,-,CASSEWGTGGQETQYF
TRBV11-2,few,CASRSRLAGGKETQYF
TRBV13,-,CASSLIRLAGGLSEQFF
TRBV15,-,CATSSATGGYTEAFF
TRBV4-1,-,CASSQRDSASNQPQHF
TRBV4-3,few,CASSQDLILQAEAFF
TRBV27,few,CASSLRGGRGTDTQYF
TRBV6-2/TRBV6-3,few,CASSYAGETYEQYF